Below, 8 T cell receptor beta chains from the same sample are listed, as sequenced in a study of T cell repertoires in cytomegalovirus infection. TCRdb ran MiXCR on the reads and lists one entry per CDR3 protein. The repertoire has about 230,000 distinct CDR3 sequences, approximately 24% of them found once; the top ten carry over 15%. The sequenced material came from CD8+ T cells from PBMCs. All receptors derive from a human donor in good health (CMV status not recorded). Some clones in this sample may be carry-over from other donors' samples.

This chain uses TRBV7-9 with TRBJ2-5; 9 bases line up with TRBD2. From germline, CDR1 is SEHNR and CDR2 FQNEAQ (reference sequence). The CDR3 spans 16 residues. The J segment lost 5 bases and the V segment lost 4 bases, leaving 11 bases of the junction unmatched. The CDR3 here is CASSSRSGGPSETQYF. The CDR3 DNA sequence: TGTGCCAGCAGCTCCCGTAGCGGGGGTCCCTCGGAGACCCAGTACTTC. The variable domain in full, completed from reference TRBV7-9 and TRBJ2-5, reads DTGVSQNPRHKITKRGQNVTFRCDPISEHNRLYWYRQTLGQGPEFLTYFQNEAQLEKSRLLSDRFSAERPKGSFSTLEIQRTEQGDSAMYLCASSSRSGGPSETQYFGPGTRLLVL.

This clonotype was counted many times. The chain joins TRBV12-3 or TRBV12-4 to TRBJ2-7; D is unclear. Trimming stripped 3 bases from V and 4 bases from J, with 4 bases between. The CDR3 is made up of 11 amino acids. The CDR3 sequence is CASSFMYEQYF. The CDR3 region has the DNA TGTGCCAGCAGTTTCATGTACGAGCAGTACTTC.

The rearrangement links TRBV19 to TRBJ2-7; 9 bases match TRBD1. The CDR3 totals 21 residues. CDR1 LNHDA and CDR2 SQIVND come from the germline V gene (reference sequence). V shed 7 bases, J shed 0 bases, and the junction held 25 bases outside the gene matches. CDR3: CASKGRAGDREGLTSSYEQYF. In DNA, the CDR3 is TGTGCCAGTAAAGGTCGAGCAGGGGACAGGGAAGGATTGACCTCCTCCTACGAGCAGTACTTC.

This clonotype was found once. A clone one base away is much larger, so this may be a read error. The chain combines TRBV7-6 with TRBJ2-2, with TRBD2 identical over 9 bases. V lost 5 bases, J lost 6 bases, and 7 bases stayed unmatched. The CDR3 is 15 amino acids. The germline gives CDR1 SGHVS, CDR2 FNYEAQ. CDR3 nucleotide sequence: TGTGCCAGCAGCCCCCTGCGGGGGGGGGCCGGGGAGCTGTTTTTT. Translation gives CASSPLRGGAGELFF.

This clonotype appeared a few times. This chain connects TRBV12-3 or TRBV12-4 to TRBJ2-3; no firm D call. The CDR3 extends over 14 amino acids. Trimming removed 1 base from V and 0 bases from J, with 5 bases in between. CDR3: CASSLGASTDTQYF. CDR3 DNA: TGTGCCAGCAGTTTAGGCGCTAGCACAGATACGCAGTATTTT.

Only one count was recorded for this clonotype. The chain employs TRBV11-3 and TRBJ1-2; TRBD1 agrees at 8 bases. The CDR3 contains 15 residues. J lost 2 bases, V lost 4 bases, and 6 bases had no gene match. Germline V CDR1 and CDR2: SGHNT, YENEEA. The CDR3 reads CASSWAGGFNYGYTF. The CDR3 nucleotides are TGTGCCAGCAGCTGGGCAGGGGGCTTCAACTATGGCTACACCTTC.

This sequence joins TRBV7-8 and TRBJ2-4; 10 nucleotides match TRBD1. The germline CDR1 and CDR2 sequences are SGHVS and FQNEAQ. With V trimmed by 8 bases and J by 8 bases, 9 bases remained unmatched. The CDR3 has 14 residues. CDR3 amino acids: CASGRQGASDIQYF. Written as DNA, the CDR3 is TGTGCCAGCGGGAGACAGGGGGCAAGTGACATTCAGTACTTC.

This clonotype was seen only a few times. The chain is built from TRBV11-2 and TRBJ2-1; either TRBD1 or TRBD2 may fit D (5 bases each). The CDR3 length is 16 residues. The germline CDR1 and CDR2 sequences are SGHAT and FQNNGV. The V end was cut by 5 bases, the J end by 8 bases, with 22 bases between. The CDR3 loop reads CASSTLLGTRGDEQFF. The CDR3 coding sequence is TGTGCCAGCAGCACGCTCCTGGGGACCCGCGGCGATGAGCAGTTCTTC.